This T cell receptor beta chain was obtained from a study of CD8+CD57+ T cells in acquired aplastic anemia. The overall study: The study obtained an average of 3.2 ug of DNA from sorted CD4+ and CD8+ cells. Notes on the study in general: CD8+ Simpson's diversity in patients was not significantly different from that in controls. A set of twenty-nine CD8+ CDR3 sequences was shared between patients and controls, and these sequences appeared highly expressed in patients.

Patients included in sequencing had previously demonstrated CD8+CD57+ cell expansion by flow cytometry. Untreated patients provided the blood samples, with no therapy given before sampling. Trimming took 3 bases from V and 0 from J; bases not matched to a gene: 4. From germline, CDR1 is SGHTA and CDR2 FQGNSA. This CDR3 spans 15 amino acids. In regard to this clonotype: Its target is unknown.

Both TCR beta VDJ combination and CDR3 sequence profiling were carried out. Genomic DNA was the template for this profiling. TCRdb used MiXCR to reprocess the reads, holding one entry per CDR3 protein. The data hold fewer than 250,000 distinct CDR3 sequences, with about 44% observed a single time. This TCR was recovered from a human donor with aplastic anemia. Sequenced material: sorted CD4+, CD8+, or CD8+CD57+ T cells (not recorded which) from PBMCs. The gene calls are TRBV7-2 and TRBJ1-2, with TRBD1 identical over 7 bases. Written as DNA, the CDR3 is TGTGCCAGCAGCTTCAGGGACAGATCTAACTATGGCTACACCTTC. Translating gives CASSFRDRSNYGYTF.